This T cell receptor (beta chain) was recorded in a study of long-term antiretroviral therapy in people with HIV. Study-level results: In the period from the mid-2000s to the late 2010s, blood was collected, possibly under older ART regimens.

V gave up 5 bases and J gave up 4 bases; unmatched junction bases: 9. The CDR3 is made up of 16 amino acids. The germline V gene has CDR1 MNHNY and CDR2 SVGAGI (reference sequence). The assay used was immunoSEQ (version v3.0), run at survey level. Sequencing used immunoSEQ multiplex PCR; TCRdb keeps in-frame clones, though not all of them. The sample gives 25,000 to 35,000 clones, over 85% of which show up once; 3.6% is in the top ten. As for this clone: Its target is unknown.

This sequence joins TRBV6-6 and TRBJ2-1; 9 bases line up with TRBD2. This clonotype originated in a woman under 30 with HIV. Sequences were derived from unsorted PBMCs, sampled 1.8 years after starting antiretroviral therapy. CDR3 DNA sequence: TGTGCCAGCAGTGTTTCTTCTAGCGGGAATTACAATGAGCAGTTCTTC. As protein: CASSVSSSGNYNEQFF.